Listed here is a single TCR beta chain. It lacks a known antigen. Base qualities are not provided; no much larger clone lies one nucleotide away. The data originate from a study of T cells in Graves' hyperthyroidism and ophthalmopathy (dated by TCRdb to the late 2010s). About the study as a whole: Peripheral blood was sampled at the time of initial diagnosis, prior to any treatment. For training and testing, the roughly 93 patients in the discovery cohort were randomly divided in a 7:3 ratio. Once sampling was done, hyperthyroidism patients were given methimazole at a starting dose of 30 mg daily, whereas ophthalmopathy patients were given high-dose intravenous methylprednisolone. According to the paper, TCR Vbeta CDR3 sequencing was carried out on 120 to 150 peripheral blood samples, which came from approximately 43 ophthalmopathy, around 75 hyperthyroidism and approximately 17 progressor patients. Prospective prediction of ophthalmopathy was tested in an independent validation cohort of approximately 18 hyperthyroidism patients and 17 patients who later progressed to ophthalmopathy. TCR V-J signatures able to tell the groups apart were searched for in a discovery cohort of some 100 patients, of whom 43 had Graves' ophthalmopathy and about 55 had stable Graves' hyperthyroidism. In addition, the study compared T-cell repertoires in thyroid tissue and in blood from roughly six Graves' hyperthyroidism patients. The research as a whole found: Ophthalmopathy was separated from stable hyperthyroidism by a 13 V-J signature model, with around 90% sensitivity and approximately 84% specificity obtained in cross-validation and 80%/75% obtained in testing. No statistical method was used to set the sample size in advance, and investigators knew the group allocation. In validation, progression to ophthalmopathy was predicted by the model with roughly 71% sensitivity and under 85% specificity, a median of roughly 6.4 months before onset. Most expanded thyroid clonotypes (frequency above 0.001) were also detected in blood, suggesting blood repertoires may reflect thyroid immune responses.

A patient counted as having stable Graves' hyperthyroidism if no progression to ophthalmopathy occurred over 18 months of follow-up. Hyperthyroidism patients were aged 18 to 65 years and newly diagnosed, with disease duration of less than 2 months. Patients with uncontrolled infections, other autoimmune diseases, pregnancy or lactation were excluded. Clinical symptoms, serum thyroxine and TRAb, thyroid ultrasound, and orbital computed tomography formed the basis for the diagnoses. PBMCs were isolated from 7.5 to 10 ml of fresh peripheral blood by Ficoll-Paque density gradient centrifugation. Trizol reagent was used to extract total RNA, and RNA quality was then checked on an Agilent 2100 Bioanalyzer. Amplification of TCR beta CDR3 regions was carried out from RNA transcripts. The first round of RT-PCR for the TCR CDR3 was performed with the HTBI primer set and the Qiagen OneStep RT-PCR kit. The libraries were constructed in a second round of multiplex PCR and then size-selected and purified. The libraries were sequenced on an Illumina HiSeq2000 using paired-end 100 bp reads. The paper's data handling went like this. SOAPnuke was used to process the raw data, with reads discarded if the reads contained adapters or uncalled bases, had a mean Phred below 15, or lacked an exact constant-primer or identifier match. COPE v1.2.5 was used to merge the high-quality paired reads, and each unique nucleotide sequence was defined as a clonotype. MiTCR v1.1 was used to align the clonotypes against IMGT TRBV, TRBD and TRBJ reference segments. Analysis was restricted to V-J combinations with a frequency above 0.0001, which covered roughly 99% of repertoires. The TCS score was defined as F50 (clonal expansion) divided by E x V (chaos), with BLOSUM62-based TCRdist calculated between CDR3 peptides within each V-J. Welch's t-statistics and random forest reduced fewer than 600 V-J features to roughly 13, which were used in a naive Bayes classifier (R e1071). TCRdb took the public reads, trimmed them with fastp at Q25, ran MiXCR for clone calling and kept in-frame beta chains. For every CDR3 protein sequence, its rows merge into one entry that carries the most common genes and DNA. For this entry, the V and J calls and clone size follow TCRdb and not the study's own pipeline. In this sample the table shows some 360,000 distinct CDR3 sequences, more than 11% of which occur a single time. The ten largest make up more than 9.5% of the sample.

There are 14 amino acids in the CDR3, from cysteine to phenylalanine inclusive. The read is trimmed to its CDR3 DNA, 42 bases read in frame from base 1. The germline V gene sets CDR1 to SNHLY and CDR2 to FYNNEI. V is cut by 7 bases and J by 4 bases, and the space between the germline ends is 17 bases. The sequence joins TRBV2 to TRBJ2-7, with a tentative D gene TRBD2 over 6 matching bases. The sample taken for sequencing was blood. This clonotype was sampled from a woman aged 55-69 years with Graves' hyperthyroidism. The CDR3 reads CASNLDGSKYEQYF. The nucleotide sequence is given as TGTGCCAGCAACTTAGACGGGAGTAAGTACGAGCAGTACTTC.